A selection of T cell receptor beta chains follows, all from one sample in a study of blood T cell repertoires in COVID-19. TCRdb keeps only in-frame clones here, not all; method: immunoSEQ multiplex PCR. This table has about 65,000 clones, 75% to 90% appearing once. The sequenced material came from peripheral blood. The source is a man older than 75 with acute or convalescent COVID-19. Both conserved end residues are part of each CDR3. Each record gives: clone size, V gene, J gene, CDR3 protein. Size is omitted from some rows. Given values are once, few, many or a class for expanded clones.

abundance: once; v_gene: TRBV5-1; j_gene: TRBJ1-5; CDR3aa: CASSLGPTGGNQPQHF
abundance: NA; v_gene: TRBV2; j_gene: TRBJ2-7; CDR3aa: CASSDATSGAYEQYF
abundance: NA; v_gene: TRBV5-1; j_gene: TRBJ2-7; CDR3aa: CASSLQGASYEQYF
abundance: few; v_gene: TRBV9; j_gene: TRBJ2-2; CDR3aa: CLGGELFF
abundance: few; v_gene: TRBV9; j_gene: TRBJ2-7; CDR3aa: CASSAPPTGGEQYF
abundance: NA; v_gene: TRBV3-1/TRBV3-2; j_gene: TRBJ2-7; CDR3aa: CASSQARDEQYF
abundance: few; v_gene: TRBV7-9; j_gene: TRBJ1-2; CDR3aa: CASSLLSQGNGYTF
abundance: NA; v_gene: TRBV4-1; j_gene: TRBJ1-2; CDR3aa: CASSQEYYGGSYGYTF
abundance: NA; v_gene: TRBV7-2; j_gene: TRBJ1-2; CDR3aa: CASSLAFNYGYTF
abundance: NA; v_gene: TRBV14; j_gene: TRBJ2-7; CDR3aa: CASSQHNLAGGSYEQYF
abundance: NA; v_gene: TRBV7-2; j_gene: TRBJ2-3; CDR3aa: CASSSGGLAGGLTDTQYF
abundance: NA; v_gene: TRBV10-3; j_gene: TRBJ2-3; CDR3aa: CAISEPLGGRVSQYF
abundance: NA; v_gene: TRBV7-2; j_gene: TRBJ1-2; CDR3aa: CASSSDREGYGYTF
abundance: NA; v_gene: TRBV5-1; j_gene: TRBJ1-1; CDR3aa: CASSASVMNTEAFF
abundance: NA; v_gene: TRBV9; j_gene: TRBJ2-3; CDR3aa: CASSGGDRGTDTQYF
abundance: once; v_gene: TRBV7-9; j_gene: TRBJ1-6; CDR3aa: CASSFPGQGWSPLHF
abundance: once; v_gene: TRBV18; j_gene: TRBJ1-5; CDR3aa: CASSPVTGLNQPQHF
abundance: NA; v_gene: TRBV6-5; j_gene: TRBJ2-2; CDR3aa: CASSYWPGELFF
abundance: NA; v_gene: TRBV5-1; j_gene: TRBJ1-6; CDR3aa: CASSLEVRTGGFSPLHF
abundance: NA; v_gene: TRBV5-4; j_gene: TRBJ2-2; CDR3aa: CASHYRGSSNTGELFF
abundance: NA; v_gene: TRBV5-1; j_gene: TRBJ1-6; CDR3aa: CASSGQGNSPLHF
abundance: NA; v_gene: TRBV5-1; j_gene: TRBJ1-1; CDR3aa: CASRHRQAVGTEAFF
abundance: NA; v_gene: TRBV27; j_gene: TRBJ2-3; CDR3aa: CASSGQRGGTDTQYF
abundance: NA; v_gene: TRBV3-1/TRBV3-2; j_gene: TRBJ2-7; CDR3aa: CASSLQGVYEQYF
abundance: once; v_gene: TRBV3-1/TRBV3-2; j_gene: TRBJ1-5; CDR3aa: CASSRGPYQPQHF
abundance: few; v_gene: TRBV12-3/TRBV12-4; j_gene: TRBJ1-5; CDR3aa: CASSQGENQPQHF